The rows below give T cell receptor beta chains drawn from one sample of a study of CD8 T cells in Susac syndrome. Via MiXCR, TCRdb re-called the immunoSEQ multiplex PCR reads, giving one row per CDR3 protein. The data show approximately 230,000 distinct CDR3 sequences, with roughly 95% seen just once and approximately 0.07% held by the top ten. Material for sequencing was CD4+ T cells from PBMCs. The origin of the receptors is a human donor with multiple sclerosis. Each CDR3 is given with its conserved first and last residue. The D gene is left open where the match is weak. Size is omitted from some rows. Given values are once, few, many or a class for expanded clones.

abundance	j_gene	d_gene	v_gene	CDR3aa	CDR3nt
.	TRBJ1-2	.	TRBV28	CASSSGKVDGYTF	TGTGCCAGCAGTTCCGGGAAGGTGGATGGCTACACCTTC
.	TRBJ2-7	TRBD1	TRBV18	CASSPGTGDPYEQYF	TGTGCCAGCTCACCCGGGACAGGGGACCCCTACGAGCAGTACTTC
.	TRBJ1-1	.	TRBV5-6	CASKGVNTEAFF	TGTGCCAGCAAAGGTGTGAACACTGAAGCTTTCTTT
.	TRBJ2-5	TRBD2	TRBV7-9	CASSKRLAGEQETQYF	TGTGCCAGCAGCAAGAGACTAGCGGGAGAACAAGAGACCCAGTACTTC
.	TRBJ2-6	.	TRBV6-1	CASSETWGPGANVLTF	TGTGCCAGCAGTGAAACTTGGGGGCCTGGGGCCAACGTCCTGACTTTC
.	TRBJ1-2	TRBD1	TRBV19	CASSRRTGGVHGYTF	TGTGCCAGTAGTAGGCGGACAGGCGGAGTCCATGGCTACACCTTC
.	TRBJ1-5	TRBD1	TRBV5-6	CASSLAGTGEYQPQHF	TGTGCCAGCAGCTTGGCTGGGACAGGGGAATATCAGCCCCAGCATTTT
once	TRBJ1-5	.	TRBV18	CASSPAGDRNQPQHF	TGTGCCAGCTCACCGGCGGGAGATCGCAATCAGCCCCAGCATTTT
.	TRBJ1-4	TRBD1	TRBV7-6	CASGRGRVEKLFF	TGTGCCAGCGGGAGGGGGCGTGTTGAAAAACTGTTTTTT
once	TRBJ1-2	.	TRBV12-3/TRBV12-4	CASSFSPMNGYTF	TGTGCCAGCAGTTTTTCACCGATGAATGGCTACACCTTC
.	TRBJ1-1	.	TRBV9	CASQKGMNTEAFF	TGTGCCAGCCAGAAGGGTATGAACACTGAAGCTTTCTTT
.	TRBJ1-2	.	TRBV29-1	CSVEGSGQVYGYTF	TGCAGCGTTGAAGGGTCCGGTCAGGTCTATGGCTACACCTTC
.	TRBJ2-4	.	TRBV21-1	CASSKAQQGAKNIQYF	TGTGCCAGCAGCAAAGCGCAACAGGGGGCCAAAAACATTCAGTACTTC
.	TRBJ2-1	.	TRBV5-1	CASSLLQSYNEQFF	TGCGCCAGCAGCTTGTTGCAGTCATACAATGAGCAGTTCTTC
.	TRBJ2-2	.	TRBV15	CATSSLRVETGELFF	TGTGCCACCAGCAGTCTCAGGGTGGAGACCGGGGAGCTGTTTTTT
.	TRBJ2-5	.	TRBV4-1	CASSQDLTVETQYF	TGCGCCAGCAGCCAAGATTTGACAGTGGAGACCCAGTACTTC
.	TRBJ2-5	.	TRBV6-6	CASRRLQETQYF	TGTGCCAGCAGGCGGCTCCAAGAGACCCAGTACTTC
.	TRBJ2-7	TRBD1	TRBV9	CASSVQGESYEQYF	TGTGCCAGCAGCGTACAGGGGGAATCCTACGAGCAGTACTTC
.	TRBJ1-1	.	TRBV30	CAWRSQGNTEAFF	TGTGCCTGGAGGTCGCAGGGAAACACTGAAGCTTTCTTT
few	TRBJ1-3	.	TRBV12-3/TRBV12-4	CASSRRGDSGNTIYF	TGTGCCAGCAGTCGACGTGGGGACTCTGGAAACACCATATATTTT
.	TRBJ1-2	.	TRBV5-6	CASSLGAANYGYTF	TGTGCCAGCAGCTTGGGGGCAGCTAACTATGGCTACACCTTC
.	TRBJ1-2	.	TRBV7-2	CASSLAGDRYGYTF	TGTGCCAGCAGCTTAGCCGGTGATCGCTATGGCTACACCTTC
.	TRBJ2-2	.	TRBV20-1	CSARVVRGGAGELFF	TGCAGTGCTAGAGTCGTCAGGGGGGGTGCCGGGGAGCTGTTTTTT
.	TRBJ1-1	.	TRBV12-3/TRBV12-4	CASSPQLNTEAFF	TGTGCCAGCAGTCCCCAGCTAAACACTGAAGCTTTCTTT
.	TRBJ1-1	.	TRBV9	CASSARGGSEAFF	TGTGCCAGCAGCGCCCGTGGGGGGTCTGAAGCTTTCTTT
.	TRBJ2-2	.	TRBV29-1	CSVEVAGAGELFF	TGCAGCGTTGAAGTGGCGGGCGCCGGGGAGCTGTTTTTT
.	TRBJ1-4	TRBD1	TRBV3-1	CASSRGQGDDEKLFF	TGTGCCAGCAGCCGCGGACAGGGTGACGACGAAAAACTGTTTTTT
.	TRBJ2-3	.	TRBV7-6	CASSPLGGGLTDTQYF	TGTGCCAGCAGCCCCCTAGGCGGGGGCTTGACAGATACGCAGTATTTT